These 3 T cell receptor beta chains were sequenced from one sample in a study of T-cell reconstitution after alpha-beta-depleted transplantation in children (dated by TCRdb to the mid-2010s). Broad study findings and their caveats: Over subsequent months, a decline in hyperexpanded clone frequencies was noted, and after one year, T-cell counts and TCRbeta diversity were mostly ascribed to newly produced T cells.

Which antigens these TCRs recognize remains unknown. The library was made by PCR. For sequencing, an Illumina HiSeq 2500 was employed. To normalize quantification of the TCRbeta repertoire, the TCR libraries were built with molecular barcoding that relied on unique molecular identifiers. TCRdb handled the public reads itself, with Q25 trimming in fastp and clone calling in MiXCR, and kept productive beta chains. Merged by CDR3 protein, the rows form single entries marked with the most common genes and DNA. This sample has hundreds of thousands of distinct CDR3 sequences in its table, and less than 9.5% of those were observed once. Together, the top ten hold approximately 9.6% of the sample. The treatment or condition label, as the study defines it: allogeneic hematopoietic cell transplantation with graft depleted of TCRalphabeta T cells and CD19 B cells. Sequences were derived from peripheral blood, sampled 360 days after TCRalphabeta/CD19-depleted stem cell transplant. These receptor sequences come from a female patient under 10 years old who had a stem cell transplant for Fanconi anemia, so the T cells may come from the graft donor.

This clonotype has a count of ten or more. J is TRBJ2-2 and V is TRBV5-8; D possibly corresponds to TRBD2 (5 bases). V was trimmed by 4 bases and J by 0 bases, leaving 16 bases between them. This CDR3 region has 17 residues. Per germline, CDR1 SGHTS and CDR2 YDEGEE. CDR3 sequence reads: CASSPQQRQSNTGELFF. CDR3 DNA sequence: TGTGCCAGCAGCCCTCAACAGCGGCAATCGAACACCGGGGAGCTGTTTTTT.

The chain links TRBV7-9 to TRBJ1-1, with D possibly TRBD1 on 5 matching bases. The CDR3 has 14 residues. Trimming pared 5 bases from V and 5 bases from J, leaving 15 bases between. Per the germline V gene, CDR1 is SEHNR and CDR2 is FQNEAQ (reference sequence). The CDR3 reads CASSARDGYTEAFF. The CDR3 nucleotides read TGTGCCAGCAGCGCCCGGGACGGGTATACTGAAGCTTTCTTT.

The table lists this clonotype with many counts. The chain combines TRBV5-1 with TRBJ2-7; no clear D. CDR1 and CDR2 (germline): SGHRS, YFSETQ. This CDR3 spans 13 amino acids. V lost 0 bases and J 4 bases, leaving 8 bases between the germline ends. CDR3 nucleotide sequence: TGCGCCAGCAGCTTGGGACTCCAATACGAGCAGTACTTC. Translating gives CASSLGLQYEQYF.